This TCR beta chain was recovered during a study of blood T cell repertoires in COVID-19 (dated by TCRdb to about 2020). The study in broad terms: Samples covering the acute and convalescent phases of COVID-19 were provided by collaborators in the United States, Italy and Spain. The prospective study material was composed of cDNA or gDNA derived from T cells, B-cell-depleted T cells, or PBMCs. The dataset comprised deeply sampled blood TCRbeta repertoires from subjects exposed to, actively infected with, or recovered from COVID-19. The repertoires were released in a freely available public database meant as a resource for research on the immune response to SARS-CoV-2. Samples came from the ongoing ImmuneRACE study (first 160 participants) plus 1,254 subjects from 6 global collaborators. A de-identified subject ID, COVID-19 status, age in years and sex were almost always included in the sample metadata. Where available, HLA class I and class II types were taken from metadata supplied by the sample provider and were not determined by assay-based typing.

CDR3 length: 14 amino acids, cysteine to phenylalanine. Only the CDR3 DNA is retained, 42 bases long and in frame from the first base. Via the germline V gene (reference sequence), CDR1 is LNHDA and CDR2 SQIVND. V is cut by 5 bases and J by 2 bases, and the space between the germline ends is 12 bases. TCRbeta CDR3 regions were amplified from genomic DNA by means of the immunoSEQ Assay, a bias-controlled multiplex PCR. The study's processing was this. The number of nucleated cells in each sample was estimated from the amplification of reference gene primers within the assay. Sequence reads were collapsed and filtered to measure the absolute abundance of every unique TCRbeta CDR3 rearrangement. For each sample, productive Simpson clonality was calculated by taking the square root of Simpson's diversity index across productive rearrangements. TCRdb retrieved this table from immuneACCESS and kept in-frame rearrangements only. Not all clones are present; in checked studies, unresolved V genes account for under half, and no reason is known for the remainder. V, J and clone size derive from that table, while D and trimming were established from the DNA sequence. The sample table records 170,000 or so clones; 70% to 90% of these occur just once. The ten largest clonotypes hold under 0.7% of the sample.

In Seattle, one collaborating source enrolled patients while the infection was active and tracked those patients longitudinally over the course of disease. Collaborating institutions collected whole blood in K2EDTA tubes following their own protocols. For TCRbeta analysis, collaborators shipped samples as frozen whole blood, isolated PBMCs, or DNA extracted from either of those sample types. Here is what the overall study found, with its caveats: The quantity of clinical and demographic metadata differed by source and by participant and was supplied without curation.

As regards this clone: Its cognate antigen has yet to be identified. Base qualities were left out, and no much larger clone turns up one base away.

The sequenced sample was peripheral blood. The chain links TRBV19 with TRBJ1-2, with no confidently assigned D gene. The clonotype was recovered from a man in his sixties with COVID-19, enrolled during active disease. For the CDR3, the sequence is CASSAKFRNYGYTF. The sequenced DNA: TGTGCCAGTAGTGCCAAGTTCAGGAACTATGGCTACACCTTC.